This T cell receptor beta chain was sequenced in a study of T cell responses to AZD1222 COVID-19 vaccine. Study-wide background: The study pooled second doses at about 4 or about 12 weeks. Study findings and constraints: Vaccine-related CD4 TCRs covered spike, predominating at 160-218 and 743-854. Donors in the cohort were predominantly white British and more often female, and clonal diversity was possibly underestimated. Samples come after the peak T cell response, not at day 14.

The CDR3 covers 13 residues. The trim removed 5 bases at V and 7 bases at J, leaving 4 bases unmatched. Looked up from germline, CDR1 is ENHRY and CDR2 is SYGVKD. Using immunoSEQ multiplex PCR, the repertoire was profiled, and TCRdb retains in-frame clones only, with some absent. This table has some 120,000 clones, 80% to 90% appearing once. Of note for this clone: The antigen is undetermined.

This sequence originates from an adult in good health. Specimen: peripheral blood, collected on day 0 of AZD1222 vaccination. The V gene is TRBV10-3, the J gene TRBJ1-2; 10 bases map to TRBD1. The CDR3 sequence: CAISLTGGGGYTF. The CDR3 region has the DNA TGTGCCATCAGTTTGACAGGGGGCGGTGGCTACACCTTC.